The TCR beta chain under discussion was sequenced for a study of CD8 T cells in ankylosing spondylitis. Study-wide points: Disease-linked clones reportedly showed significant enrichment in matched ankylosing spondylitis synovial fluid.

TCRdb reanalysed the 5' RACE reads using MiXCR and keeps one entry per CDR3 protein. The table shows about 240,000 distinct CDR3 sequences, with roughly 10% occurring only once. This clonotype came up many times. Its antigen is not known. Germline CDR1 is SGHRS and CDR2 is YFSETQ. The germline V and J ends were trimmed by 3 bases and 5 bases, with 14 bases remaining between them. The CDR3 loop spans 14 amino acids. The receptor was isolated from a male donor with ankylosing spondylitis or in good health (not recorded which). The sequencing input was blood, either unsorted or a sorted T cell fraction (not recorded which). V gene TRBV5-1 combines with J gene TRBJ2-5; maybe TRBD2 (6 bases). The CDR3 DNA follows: TGCGCCAGCAGCTATAGCGGATCGGGGGAGACCCAGTACTTC. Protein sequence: CASSYSGSGETQYF.